This T cell receptor (beta chain) originates from a study of OX40 agonist ivuxolimab in advanced cancers. CDR1 is SGHKS and CDR2 is YYEKEE in the germline V gene (reference sequence). There are 13 residues in the CDR3. The trim removed 4 bases at V and 5 bases at J, leaving 2 bases unmatched. The assay was immunoSEQ multiplex PCR, and TCRdb's table has in-frame clones only and misses some. The table shows about 90,000 clones, with 90% occurring only once. The TCR was taken from an adult with an advanced solid tumor such as melanoma, head and neck, liver or kidney cancer. This chain uses TRBV5-5 with TRBJ2-2; TRBD1 matches 7 bases. This specimen consisted of CD4+ or CD8+ T cells sorted from blood, obtained in a trial of the OX40 agonist ivuxolimab. This chain's CDR3 is CASSATGTGELFF. In nucleotides, the CDR3 is TGTGCCAGCAGCGCGACAGGGACCGGGGAGCTGTTTTTT.